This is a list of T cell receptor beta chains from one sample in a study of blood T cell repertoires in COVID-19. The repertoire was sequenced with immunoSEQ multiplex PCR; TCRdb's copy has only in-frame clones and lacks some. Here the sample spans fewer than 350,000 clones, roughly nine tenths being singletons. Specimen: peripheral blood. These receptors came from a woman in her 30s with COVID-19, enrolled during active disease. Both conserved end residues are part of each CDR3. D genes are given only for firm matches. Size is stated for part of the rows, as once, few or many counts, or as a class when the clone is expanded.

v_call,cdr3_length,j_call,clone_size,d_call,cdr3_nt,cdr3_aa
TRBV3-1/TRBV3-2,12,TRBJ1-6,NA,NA,TGTGCCAGCAGCCCGGTCGCTTCACCCCTCCACTTT,CASSPVASPLHF
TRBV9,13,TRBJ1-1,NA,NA,TGTGCCAGCAGCGTAGTTCAGGGAATTGAAGCTTTCTTT,CASSVVQGIEAFF
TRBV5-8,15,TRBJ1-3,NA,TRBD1,TGTGCCAGCAGCTACGGGACAGGGGCTGGAAACACCATATATTTT,CASSYGTGAGNTIYF
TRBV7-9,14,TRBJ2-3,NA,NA,TGTGCCAGCAGCCCGACAGACCACACAGATACGCAGTATTTT,CASSPTDHTDTQYF
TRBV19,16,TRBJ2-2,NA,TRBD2,TGTGCCAGTAGCTCCCGGACTAGCGGGGGGACCGGGGAGCTGTTTTTT,CASSSRTSGGTGELFF
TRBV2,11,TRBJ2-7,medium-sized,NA,TGTGCCGGCGGGATAGGGGTGGAGCAGTACTTC,CAGGIGVEQYF
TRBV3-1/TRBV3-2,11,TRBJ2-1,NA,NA,TGTGCCAGCAGTAGAAGGGGTGAGCAGTTCTTC,CASSRRGEQFF
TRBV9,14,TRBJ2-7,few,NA,TGTGCCAGCAGCGTAATGAGTAGCTCCTACGAGCAGTACTTC,CASSVMSSSYEQYF
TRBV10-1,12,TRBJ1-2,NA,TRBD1,TGCGCCAGCAGTGAGCGGGGACAGGGAAACACCTTC,CASSERGQGNTF
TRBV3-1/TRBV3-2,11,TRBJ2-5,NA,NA,TGTGCCAGCAGCTTTGGGCAGACCCAGTACTTC,CASSFGQTQYF
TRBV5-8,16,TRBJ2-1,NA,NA,TGTGCCAGCAGCTCGGGGAGGGGGATCCCCGGCTATGAGCAGTTCTTC,CASSSGRGIPGYEQFF
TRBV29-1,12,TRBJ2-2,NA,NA,TGCAGCGTTGTAGCGGACACCGGGGAGCTGTTTTTT,CSVVADTGELFF
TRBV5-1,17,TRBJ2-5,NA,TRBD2,TGCGCCAGCAGCTTGGGGACTAGCGGGGGGAAGGAAGAGACCCAGTACTTC,CASSLGTSGGKEETQYF
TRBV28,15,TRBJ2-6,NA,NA,TGTGCCAGCAGTTTAGAGTGGGCAGGGGCCAACGTCCTGACTTTC,CASSLEWAGANVLTF
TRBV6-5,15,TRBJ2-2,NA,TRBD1,TGTGCCAGCAGCCCCGACAGGGGGTCGACCGGGGAGCTGTTTTTT,CASSPDRGSTGELFF
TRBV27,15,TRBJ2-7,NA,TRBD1,TGTGCCAGCAGTTCAACACGACAGGGAACCTACGAGCAGTACTTC,CASSSTRQGTYEQYF
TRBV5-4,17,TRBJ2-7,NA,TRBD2,TGTGCCAGCAGCTTTGGACTAGCGGGGGGGAGGACCTACGAGCAGTACTTC,CASSFGLAGGRTYEQYF
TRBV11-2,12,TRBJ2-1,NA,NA,TGTGCCAGCAGAGATACGACAAGTGAGCAGTTCTTC,CASRDTTSEQFF
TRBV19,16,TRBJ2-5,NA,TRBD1,TGTGCCAGTAGTCTAGGACAGGGGTCGTACCAAGAGACCCAGTACTTC,CASSLGQGSYQETQYF
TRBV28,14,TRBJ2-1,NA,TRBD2,TGTGCCAGCAGTACTTCCTCTCGGGGGGATGAGCAGTTCTTC,CASSTSSRGDEQFF
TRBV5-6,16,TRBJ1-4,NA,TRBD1,TGTGCCAGCAGCTTGAAGGGGACAGCAACTAATGAAAAACTGTTTTTT,CASSLKGTATNEKLFF
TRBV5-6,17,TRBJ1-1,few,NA,TGTGCCAGCAGCTTCGATCCGAACTCCGGGATGAACACTGAAGCTTTCTTT,CASSFDPNSGMNTEAFF
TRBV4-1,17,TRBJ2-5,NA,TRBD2,TGCGCCAGCAGCCGCCTCGGCGGACTAGCGGGGGAAGAGACCCAGTACTTC,CASSRLGGLAGEETQYF
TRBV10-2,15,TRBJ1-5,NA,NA,TGCGCCAGCAGCCCCTCTGCGGGGGCAGGTCAGCCCCAGCATTTT,CASSPSAGAGQPQHF
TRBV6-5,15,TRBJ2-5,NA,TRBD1,TGTGCCAGCAGTTACACCGGGACAGATCAAGAGACCCAGTACTTC,CASSYTGTDQETQYF
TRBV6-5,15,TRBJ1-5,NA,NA,TGTGCCAGCAGCCCGGGATTCTATAGCAATCAGCCCCAGCATTTT,CASSPGFYSNQPQHF
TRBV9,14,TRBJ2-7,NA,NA,TGTGCCAGCAGCGCGGGACTCCGGCTGGACGAGCAGTACTTC,CASSAGLRLDEQYF